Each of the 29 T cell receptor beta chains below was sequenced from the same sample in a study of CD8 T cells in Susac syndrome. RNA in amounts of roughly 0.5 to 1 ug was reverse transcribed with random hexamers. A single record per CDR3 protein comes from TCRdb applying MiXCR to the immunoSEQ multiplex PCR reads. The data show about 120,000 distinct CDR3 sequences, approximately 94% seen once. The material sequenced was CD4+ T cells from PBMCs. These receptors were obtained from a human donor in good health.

CDR3 in amino acids: CSASGHGNQPQHF. CDR3 in DNA: TGCAGTGCTAGTGGACACGGCAATCAGCCCCAGCATTTT. The rearrangement uses TRBV20-1 and TRBJ1-5; D may be TRBD1 (5 bases). V was clipped by 3 bases and J by 2 bases, with 8 bases between them. Germline loops: CDR1 DFQATT, CDR2 SNEGSKA (reference sequence). CDR3 length: 13 residues.

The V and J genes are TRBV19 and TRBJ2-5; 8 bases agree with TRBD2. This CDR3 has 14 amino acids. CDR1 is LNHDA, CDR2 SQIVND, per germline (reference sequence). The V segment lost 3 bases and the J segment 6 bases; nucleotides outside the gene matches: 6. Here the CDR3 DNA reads TGTGCCAGTAGTATGGCGGGAGGTACTCAGACCCAGTACTTC. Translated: CASSMAGGTQTQYF. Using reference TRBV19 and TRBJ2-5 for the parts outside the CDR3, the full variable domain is DGGITQSPKYLFRKEGQNVTLSCEQNLNHDAMYWYRQDPGQGLRLIYYSQIVNDFQKGDIAEGYSVSREKKESFPLTVTSAQKNPTAFYLCASSMAGGTQTQYFGPGTRLLVL.

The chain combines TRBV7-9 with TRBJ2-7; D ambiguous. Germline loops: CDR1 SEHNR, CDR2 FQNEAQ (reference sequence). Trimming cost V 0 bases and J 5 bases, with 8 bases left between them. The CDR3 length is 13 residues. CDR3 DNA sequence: TGTGCCAGCAGCTTAGCGCGCACCAACGAGCAGTACTTC. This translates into CASSLARTNEQYF.

CDR3 coding DNA: TGTGCCAGCAGCTCGCCCGAACAGGGACCCCGGCCGGATACGCAGTATTTT. Protein sequence: CASSSPEQGPRPDTQYF. V and J are TRBV7-9 and TRBJ2-3; possible D gene TRBD1, 6 bases. The CDR3 extends over 17 amino acids. Trimming removed 4 bases from V and 6 bases from J, with 23 bases in between. Germline assignment: CDR1 SEHNR and CDR2 FQNEAQ (reference sequence). The whole variable domain, filled in from reference TRBV7-9 and TRBJ2-3, reads DTGVSQNPRHKITKRGQNVTFRCDPISEHNRLYWYRQTLGQGPEFLTYFQNEAQLEKSRLLSDRFSAERPKGSFSTLEIQRTEQGDSAMYLCASSSPEQGPRPDTQYFGPGTRLTVL.

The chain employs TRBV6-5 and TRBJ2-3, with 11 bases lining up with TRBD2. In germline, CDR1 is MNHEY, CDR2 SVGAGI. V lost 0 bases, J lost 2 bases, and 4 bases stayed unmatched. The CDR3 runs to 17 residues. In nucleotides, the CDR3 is TGTGCCAGCAGTTACTCGAGACTAGCGGGGCACACAGATACGCAGTATTTT. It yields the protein CASSYSRLAGHTDTQYF.

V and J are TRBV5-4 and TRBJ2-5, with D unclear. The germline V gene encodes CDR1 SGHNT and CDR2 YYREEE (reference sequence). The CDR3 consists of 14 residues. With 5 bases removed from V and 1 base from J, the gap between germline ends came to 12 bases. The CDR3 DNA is TGTGCCAGCAGTTTCGGAGTCTTCCAAGAGACCCAGTACTTC. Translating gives CASSFGVFQETQYF.

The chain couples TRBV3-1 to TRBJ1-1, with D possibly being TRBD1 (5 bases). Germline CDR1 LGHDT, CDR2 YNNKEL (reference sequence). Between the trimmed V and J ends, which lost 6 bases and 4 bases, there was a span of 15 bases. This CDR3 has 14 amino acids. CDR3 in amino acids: CASSRQVRGTEAFF. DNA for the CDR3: TGTGCCAGCAGTCGTCAGGTGAGGGGCACTGAAGCTTTCTTT.

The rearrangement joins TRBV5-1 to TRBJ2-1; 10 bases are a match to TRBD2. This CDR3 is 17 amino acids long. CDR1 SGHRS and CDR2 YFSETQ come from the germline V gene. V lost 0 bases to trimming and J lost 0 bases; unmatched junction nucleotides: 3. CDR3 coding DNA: TGCGCCAGCAGCTTGGGTGGACTAGCGGCCTCCTACAATGAGCAGTTCTTC. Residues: CASSLGGLAASYNEQFF. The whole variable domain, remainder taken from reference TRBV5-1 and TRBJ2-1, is KAGVTQTPRYLIKTRGQQVTLSCSPISGHRSVSWYQQTPGQGLQFLFEYFSETQRNKGNFPGRFSGRQFSNSRSEMNVSTLELGDSALYLCASSLGGLAASYNEQFFGPGTRLTVL.

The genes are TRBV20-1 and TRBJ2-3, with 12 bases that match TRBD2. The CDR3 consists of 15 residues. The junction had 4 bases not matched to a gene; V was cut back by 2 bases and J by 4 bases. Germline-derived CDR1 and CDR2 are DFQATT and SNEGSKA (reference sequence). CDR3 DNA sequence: TGCAGTGCTAGACTAGCGGGAGGGTGGGCAGATACGCAGTATTTT. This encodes CSARLAGGWADTQYF.

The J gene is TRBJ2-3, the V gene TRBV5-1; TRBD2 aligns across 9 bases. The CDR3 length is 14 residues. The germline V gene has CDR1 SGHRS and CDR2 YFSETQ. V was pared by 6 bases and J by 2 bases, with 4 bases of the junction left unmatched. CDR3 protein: CASMVAGDTDTQYF. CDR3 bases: TGCGCCAGCATGGTAGCGGGAGACACAGATACGCAGTATTTT.

The CDR3 here is CASNQGGMGSTNEKLFF. CDR3 nucleotides: TGTGCCAGCAACCAGGGGGGCATGGGGTCAACTAATGAAAAACTGTTTTTT. The gene calls are TRBV7-9 and TRBJ1-4, with 7 bases aligning to TRBD1. The ends lost 7 bases at V and 0 bases at J; junction bases unmatched: 11. CDR3 length: 17 amino acids. CDR1 and CDR2 from the germline V gene are SEHNR and FQNEAQ (reference sequence).

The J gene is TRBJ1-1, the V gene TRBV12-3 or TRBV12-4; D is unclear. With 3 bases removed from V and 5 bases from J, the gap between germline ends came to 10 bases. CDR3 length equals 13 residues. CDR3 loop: CASSLREETEAFF. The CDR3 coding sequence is TGTGCCAGCAGTTTGAGAGAGGAGACTGAAGCTTTCTTT.

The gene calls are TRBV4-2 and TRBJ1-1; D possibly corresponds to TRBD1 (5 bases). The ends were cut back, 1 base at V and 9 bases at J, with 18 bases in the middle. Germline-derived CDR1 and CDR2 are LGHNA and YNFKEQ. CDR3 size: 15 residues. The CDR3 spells CASSQALGGGSKAFF. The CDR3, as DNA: TGTGCCAGCAGCCAAGCCCTCGGGGGGGGTAGCAAAGCTTTCTTT.

The CDR3 DNA reads as TGTGCCAGCAGTTACTCTGCTCAGCCCCAGCATTTT. This translates into CASSYSAQPQHF. The chain carries TRBV6-2 or TRBV6-3 and TRBJ1-5; D not certain. V was trimmed by 0 bases and J by 6 bases, leaving 3 bases between them. Germline-derived CDR1 and CDR2 are MNHEY and SVGEGT. The CDR3 runs to 12 residues.

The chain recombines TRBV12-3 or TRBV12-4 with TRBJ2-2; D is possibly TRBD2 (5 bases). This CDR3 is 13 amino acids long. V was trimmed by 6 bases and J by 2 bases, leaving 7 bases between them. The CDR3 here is CASRPGNTGELFF. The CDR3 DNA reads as TGTGCCAGCAGGCCGGGAAACACCGGGGAGCTGTTTTTT.

The CDR3 coding sequence is TGCAGCGTTGTGTATCAGGGGAGCAATCAGCCCCAGCATTTT. It specifies CSVVYQGSNQPQHF. This chain joins TRBV29-1 and TRBJ1-5, with a possible D match to TRBD1 (6 bases). Trimming removed 4 bases at V and 1 base at J, with 11 bases between. This CDR3 comprises 14 residues. From germline, CDR1 is SQVTM and CDR2 ANQGSEA.

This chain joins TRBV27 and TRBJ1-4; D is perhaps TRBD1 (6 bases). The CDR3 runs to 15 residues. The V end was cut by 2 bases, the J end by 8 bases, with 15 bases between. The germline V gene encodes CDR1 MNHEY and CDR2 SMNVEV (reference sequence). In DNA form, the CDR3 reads TGTGCCAGCAGTTTAGGGGGACAAAGCAGGGAAAAACTGTTTTTT. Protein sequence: CASSLGGQSREKLFF.

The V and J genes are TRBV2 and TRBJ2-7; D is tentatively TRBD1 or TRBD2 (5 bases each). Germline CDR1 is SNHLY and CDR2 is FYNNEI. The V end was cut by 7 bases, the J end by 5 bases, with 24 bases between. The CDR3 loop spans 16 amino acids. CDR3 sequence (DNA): TGTGCCAGCATTCGACGGGGCTTTTCTAGTACCCACGAGCAGTACTTC. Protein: CASIRRGFSSTHEQYF.

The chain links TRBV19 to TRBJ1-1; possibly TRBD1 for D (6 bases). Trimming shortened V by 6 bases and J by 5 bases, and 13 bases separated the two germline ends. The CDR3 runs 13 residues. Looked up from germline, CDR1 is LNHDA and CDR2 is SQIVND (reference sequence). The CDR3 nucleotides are TGTGCCAGTAGCCCACAGGGAGAAACTGAAGCTTTCTTT. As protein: CASSPQGETEAFF.

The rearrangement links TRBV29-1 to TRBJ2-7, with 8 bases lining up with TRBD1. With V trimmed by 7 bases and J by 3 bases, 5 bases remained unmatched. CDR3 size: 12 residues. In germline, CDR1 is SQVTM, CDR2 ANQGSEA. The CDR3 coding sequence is TGCAGCGCCTCGACAGGGGTCTACGAGCAGTACTTC. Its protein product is CSASTGVYEQYF.

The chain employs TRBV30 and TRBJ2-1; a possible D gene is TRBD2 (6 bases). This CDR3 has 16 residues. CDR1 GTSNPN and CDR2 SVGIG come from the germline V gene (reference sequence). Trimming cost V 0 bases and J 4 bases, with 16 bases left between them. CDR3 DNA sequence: TGTGCCTGGAGTGTAGGCGGGATCCACAGTTACAATGAGCAGTTCTTC. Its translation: CAWSVGGIHSYNEQFF.

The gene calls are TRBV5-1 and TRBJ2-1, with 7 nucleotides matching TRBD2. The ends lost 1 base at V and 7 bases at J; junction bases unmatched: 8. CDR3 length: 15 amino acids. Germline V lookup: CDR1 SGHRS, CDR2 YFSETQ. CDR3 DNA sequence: TGCGCCAGCAGCTTGCGGGCTAGCGGAGATAATGAGCAGTTCTTC. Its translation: CASSLRASGDNEQFF.

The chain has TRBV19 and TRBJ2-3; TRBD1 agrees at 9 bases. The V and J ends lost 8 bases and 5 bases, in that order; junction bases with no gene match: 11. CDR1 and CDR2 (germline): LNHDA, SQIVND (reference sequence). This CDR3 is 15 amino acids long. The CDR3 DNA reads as TGTGCCAGTGCGACAGGGGGTGGTCCAAGAGATACGCAGTATTTT. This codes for CASATGGGPRDTQYF.

The CDR3 loop is CASSPSPLRNSYEQYF. CDR3 coding DNA: TGTGCCAGCAGCCCTAGCCCCCTACGGAACTCCTACGAGCAGTACTTC. The chain couples TRBV7-9 to TRBJ2-7, with D perhaps matching TRBD2 (5 bases). V was cut by 5 bases and J by 0 bases, with 17 bases left in between. Germline V gives CDR1 SEHNR, CDR2 FQNEAQ (reference sequence). The CDR3 is made up of 16 amino acids.

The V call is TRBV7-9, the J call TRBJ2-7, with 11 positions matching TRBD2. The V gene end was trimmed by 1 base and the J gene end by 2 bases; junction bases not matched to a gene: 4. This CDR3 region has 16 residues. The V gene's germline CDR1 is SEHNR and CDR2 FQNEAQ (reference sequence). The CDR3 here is CASSLVAGGIAYEQYF. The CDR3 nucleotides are TGTGCCAGCAGCTTAGTAGCGGGAGGGATAGCCTACGAGCAGTACTTC.

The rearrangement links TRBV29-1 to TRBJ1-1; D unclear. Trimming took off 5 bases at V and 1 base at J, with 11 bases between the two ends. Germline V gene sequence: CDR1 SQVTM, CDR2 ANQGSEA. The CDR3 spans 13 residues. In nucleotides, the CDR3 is TGCAGCGTTTTTGACTCGCGGAACACTGAAGCTTTCTTT. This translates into CSVFDSRNTEAFF.

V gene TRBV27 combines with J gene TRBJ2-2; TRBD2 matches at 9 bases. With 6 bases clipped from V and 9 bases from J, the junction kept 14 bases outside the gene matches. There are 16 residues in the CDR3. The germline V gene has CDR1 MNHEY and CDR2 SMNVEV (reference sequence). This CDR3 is CASSSSSGSFLRELFF. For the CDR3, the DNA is TGTGCCAGCAGCTCGAGTAGCGGGAGCTTCCTCCGGGAGCTGTTTTTT.

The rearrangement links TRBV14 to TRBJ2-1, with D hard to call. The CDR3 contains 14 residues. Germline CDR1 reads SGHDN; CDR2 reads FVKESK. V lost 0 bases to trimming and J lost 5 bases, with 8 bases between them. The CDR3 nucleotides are TGTGCCAGCAGCCAAGAATACTGGCACAATGAGCAGTTCTTC. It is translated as CASSQEYWHNEQFF.

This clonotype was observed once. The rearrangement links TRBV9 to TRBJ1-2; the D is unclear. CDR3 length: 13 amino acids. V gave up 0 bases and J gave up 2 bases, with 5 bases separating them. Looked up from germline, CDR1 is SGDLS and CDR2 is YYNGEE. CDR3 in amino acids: CASSVELNYGYTF. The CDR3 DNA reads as TGTGCCAGCAGCGTAGAATTAAACTATGGCTACACCTTC. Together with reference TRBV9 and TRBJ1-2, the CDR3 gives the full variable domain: DSGVTQTPKHLITATGQRVTLRCSPRSGDLSVYWYQQSLDQGLQFLIQYYNGEERAKGNILERFSAQQFPDLHSELNLSSLELGDSALYFCASSVELNYGYTFGSGTRLTVV.